The 25 T cell receptor beta chains below all came from one sample that was sequenced in a study of T cell responses to AZD1222 COVID-19 vaccine. Repertoires were generated with immunoSEQ multiplex PCR, while TCRdb's copy carries only in-frame clones and drops some. This sample carries 100,000 to 130,000 clones, roughly nine tenths of them seen once, and the ten largest clones take about 3%. The sequenced sample was peripheral blood, obtained on day 0 of MenACWY control vaccination. These receptors came from an adult in good health.

The chain uses TRBV7-9 and TRBJ2-2; 8 bases are shared with TRBD2. This CDR3 is 14 amino acids long. Per germline, CDR1 SEHNR and CDR2 FQNEAQ (reference sequence). The ends lost 8 bases at V and 5 bases at J; junction bases unmatched: 7. In DNA, the CDR3 is TGTGCCAGCTCCCAGGCGGGGGGAACCGGGGAGCTGTTTTTT. This translates into CASSQAGGTGELFF. The full variable domain, its missing parts supplied by reference TRBV7-9 and TRBJ2-2, is DTGVSQNPRHKITKRGQNVTFRCDPISEHNRLYWYRQTLGQGPEFLTYFQNEAQLEKSRLLSDRFSAERPKGSFSTLEIQRTEQGDSAMYLCASSQAGGTGELFFGEGSRLTVL.

The chain links TRBV27 to TRBJ1-2, with 10 bases aligning to TRBD1. Germline trimming cut 2 bases from V and 0 bases from J; bases unmatched to any gene: 12. The CDR3 covers 19 residues. CDR1 MNHEY and CDR2 SMNVEV come from the germline V gene (reference sequence). The CDR3 coding sequence is TGTGCCAGCAGTTTAGGCGCCGGGACAGGGGTCGGTTCTAACTATGGCTACACCTTC. It translates to CASSLGAGTGVGSNYGYTF.

This clone has just one count. V and J are TRBV28 and TRBJ1-1, with D maybe TRBD1 (6 bases). The CDR3 consists of 14 residues. Germline-derived CDR1 and CDR2 are MDHEN and SYDVKM. V lost 2 bases and J lost 7, with 14 bases in between. This CDR3 reads CASSLRVGQSEAFF. In DNA, the CDR3 is TGTGCCAGCAGTTTAAGAGTTGGACAGAGTGAAGCTTTCTTT.

This chain uses TRBV6-1 with TRBJ2-3; D unresolved. Per germline, CDR1 MNHNS and CDR2 SASEGT. Trimming removed 2 bases at V and 1 base at J, with 10 bases between. CDR3 length: 15 residues. CDR3 loop: CASSENPTRTDTQYF. The CDR3 nucleotides read TGTGCCAGCAGTGAAAACCCGACTCGCACAGATACGCAGTATTTT.

The chain links TRBV4-3 to TRBJ1-3; the D gene is possibly TRBD1 (5 bases). Between the trimmed V and J ends, which lost 4 bases and 0 bases, there was a span of 13 bases. Germline-derived CDR1 and CDR2 are LGHNA and YSLEER. The CDR3 is 16 residues long. The CDR3 DNA follows: TGCGCCAGCAGCCCCCCTGGGGCAGGCTCTGGAAACACCATATATTTT. Its protein is CASSPPGAGSGNTIYF.

J is TRBJ1-2 and V is TRBV5-1; D is undetermined. The CDR3 loop spans 15 amino acids. In germline, CDR1 is SGHRS, CDR2 YFSETQ. V lost 0 bases and J 1 base, leaving 10 bases between the germline ends. CDR3 in amino acids: CASSLEVNRNYGYTF. The CDR3 DNA is TGCGCCAGCAGCTTGGAAGTAAACCGTAACTATGGCTACACCTTC. Supplemented by reference TRBV5-1 and TRBJ1-2, the full variable domain reads KAGVTQTPRYLIKTRGQQVTLSCSPISGHRSVSWYQQTPGQGLQFLFEYFSETQRNKGNFPGRFSGRQFSNSRSEMNVSTLELGDSALYLCASSLEVNRNYGYTFGSGTRLTVV.

The chain is built from TRBV12-5 and TRBJ2-3; no clear D. V was cut by 0 bases and J by 0 bases, with 16 bases left in between. From germline, CDR1 is LGHNT and CDR2 FRNRAP. This CDR3 is built from 18 residues. The chain's CDR3 is CASGLVHDGIPSTDTQYF. The CDR3 DNA follows: TGTGCTAGTGGTTTGGTACACGATGGCATACCAAGCACAGATACGCAGTATTTT. Using reference TRBV12-5 and TRBJ2-3 for the parts outside the CDR3, the full variable domain is DARVTQTPRHKVTEMGQEVTMRCQPILGHNTVFWYRQTMMQGLELLAYFRNRAPLDDSGMPKDRFSAEMPDATLATLKIQPSEPRDSAVYFCASGLVHDGIPSTDTQYFGPGTRLTVL.

V gene TRBV9 combines with J gene TRBJ1-2; D remains ambiguous. With 4 bases removed from V and 10 bases from J, the gap between germline ends came to 11 bases. The CDR3 runs 11 residues. The germline CDR1 and CDR2 sequences are SGDLS and YYNGEE. The chain's CDR3 is CASSPRTDYTF. The CDR3, as DNA: TGTGCCAGCAGCCCAAGGACGGACTACACCTTC.

The chain uses TRBV19 and TRBJ2-5, with D possibly TRBD2 on 5 matching bases. The germline CDR1 and CDR2 sequences are LNHDA and SQIVND (reference sequence). The V and J ends lost 5 bases and 2 bases respectively, with 9 bases between them. The CDR3 is made up of 13 amino acids. In DNA form, the CDR3 reads TGTGCCAGTAGTTCACTAGTTCAAGAGACCCAGTACTTC. Translating it yields CASSSLVQETQYF.

The rearrangement joins TRBV6-1 to TRBJ2-1, with no clear D. V lost 1 base, J lost 0 bases, and 13 bases lay in between. Per the germline V gene, CDR1 is MNHNS and CDR2 is SASEGT. The CDR3 length is 17 residues. The DNA of the CDR3 is TGTGCCAGCAGTGAAGAAGGCAGGCCGAGCTCCTACAATGAGCAGTTCTTC. It is translated as CASSEEGRPSSYNEQFF.

The chain employs TRBV3-1 (or the pseudogene TRBV3-2) and TRBJ1-2; D is unresolved. Germline loops: CDR1 LGHDT, CDR2 YNNKEL (reference sequence). This CDR3 has 16 residues. V lost 0 bases and J 8 bases, leaving 19 bases between the germline ends. This CDR3 is CASSQDFFPRLEGYTF. As DNA, the CDR3 is TGTGCCAGCAGCCAAGACTTCTTCCCTCGACTGGAGGGCTACACCTTC.

Sample share makes this clone medium-sized. The chain recombines TRBV6-5 with TRBJ2-7; TRBD1 agrees at 10 bases. Germline values: CDR1 MNHEY, CDR2 SVGAGI. The CDR3 contains 14 residues. After removal of 6 bases from V and 2 bases from J, the junction contained 4 bases not matched to a gene. DNA for the CDR3: TGTGCCAGCAGCGCCGGGACAGGGGCCTACGAGCAGTACTTC. Protein product: CASSAGTGAYEQYF.

The chain is built from TRBV25-1 and TRBJ1-6; D may be TRBD1 (5 bases). V was cut by 6 bases and J by 8 bases, with 11 bases left in between. Germline CDR1 MGHDK, CDR2 SYGVNS. The CDR3 has 13 residues. CDR3 DNA: TGTGCCAGCAGGCGGGGGACGGATTCACCCCTCCACTTT. Protein: CASRRGTDSPLHF.

The chain has TRBV3-1 (or the pseudogene TRBV3-2) and TRBJ1-3; no firm D call. In germline, CDR1 is LGHDT, CDR2 YNNKEL (reference sequence). The CDR3 consists of 16 residues. The V end was cut by 0 bases, the J end by 2 bases, with 11 bases between. The chain's CDR3 is CASSQDMSSAGNTIYF. Written as DNA, the CDR3 is TGTGCCAGCAGCCAAGATATGTCTAGCGCTGGAAACACCATATATTTT.

The genes are TRBV4-3 and TRBJ2-7; D ambiguous. The V and J ends lost 0 bases and 3 bases respectively, with 15 bases between them. The CDR3 is 16 residues long. Germline V gene sequence: CDR1 LGHNA, CDR2 YSLEER. The CDR3 DNA reads as TGCGCCAGCAGCCAAGAGTTTGCAGGTACCTACTACGAGCAGTACTTC. Amino acids: CASSQEFAGTYYEQYF.

Points on this clone: Other DNA sequences from this sample encode an identical CDR3 as well. The chain couples TRBV6-5 to TRBJ1-1; unclear D gene. V lost 0 bases and J lost 2, with 1 base in between. Germline loops: CDR1 MNHEY, CDR2 SVGAGI. The CDR3 length is 12 residues. The DNA for the CDR3 is TGTGCCAGCAGTTACTCAAACACTGAAGCTTTCTTT. This codes for CASSYSNTEAFF.

This chain joins TRBV4-1 and TRBJ2-3, with 7 nucleotides matching TRBD2. This CDR3 contains 15 residues. CDR1 MGHRA and CDR2 YSYEKL come from the germline V gene. With V trimmed by 3 bases and J by 3 bases, 6 bases remained unmatched. The CDR3 region has the DNA TGCGCCAGCAGCCATCAAGGTAGCGGGACAGATACGCAGTATTTT. Translating it yields CASSHQGSGTDTQYF.

This clone showed up just once. The chain employs TRBV28 and TRBJ1-2, with D unresolved. Germline loops: CDR1 MDHEN, CDR2 SYDVKM. The CDR3 has 12 residues. V dropped 5 bases and J dropped 5 bases, with 9 bases sitting between them. The CDR3 sequence is CASSPTLYGYTF. The CDR3 DNA follows: TGTGCCAGCAGTCCGACTCTGTATGGCTACACCTTC.

A few counts support this clone. V and J are TRBV7-9 and TRBJ1-2; 10 bases agree with TRBD1. CDR3 length: 15 residues. With V trimmed by 1 base and J by 4 bases, 3 bases remained unmatched. CDR1 and CDR2 from the germline V gene are SEHNR and FQNEAQ (reference sequence). CDR3 in amino acids: CASSLEDRGIYGYTF. The CDR3 DNA reads TGTGCCAGCAGCTTAGAGGACAGGGGGATCTATGGCTACACCTTC.

The chain joins TRBV6-6 to TRBJ2-3; D perhaps matches TRBD1 (6 bases). The CDR3 consists of 14 residues. V lost 1 base to trimming and J lost 4 bases, with 9 bases between them. Germline V gene sequence: CDR1 MNHNY, CDR2 SVGAGI (reference sequence). CDR3 DNA sequence: TGTGCCAGCAGTTACTACAGGGTATCAGATACGCAGTATTTT. Translating it yields CASSYYRVSDTQYF.

The rearrangement uses TRBV7-2 and TRBJ1-1, with 8 bases identical to TRBD1. The V gene's germline CDR1 is SGHTA and CDR2 FQGNSA. The CDR3 consists of 14 residues. V shed 5 bases and J 4 bases; nucleotides not matched to a gene: 6. The CDR3 bases are TGTGCCAGCAGCGTCGGACAGGGCCGCACTGAAGCTTTCTTT. Translation: CASSVGQGRTEAFF. The full variable domain, completed using reference TRBV7-2 and TRBJ1-1, is GAGVSQSPSNKVTEKGKDVELRCDPISGHTALYWYRQSLGQGLEFLIYFQGNSAPDKSGLPSDRFSAERTGGSVSTLTIQRTQQEDSAVYLCASSVGQGRTEAFFGQGTRLTVV.

The sample holds one count of this clone. The chain recombines TRBV29-1 with TRBJ2-7; TRBD1 matches 10 bases. CDR3 length: 12 amino acids. Germline V gene data show CDR1 as SQVTM and CDR2 as ANQGSEA. The junction had 6 bases not matched to a gene; V was cut back by 4 bases and J by 9 bases. The DNA for the CDR3 is TGCAGCGTTGCAGCCCGGGACAGGGGGCAGTACTTC. Its protein is CSVAARDRGQYF.

The V gene is TRBV6-4, the J gene TRBJ2-3; TRBD2 matches 8 bases. CDR3 size: 15 residues. Germline values: CDR1 MRHNA, CDR2 SNTAGT. Unmatched junction bases numbered 7, after V lost 3 bases and J lost 5 bases. CDR3 nucleotides: TGTGCCAGCAGTGAAAGTCCGGGGGGGGGAGATACGCAGTATTTT. This codes for CASSESPGGGDTQYF.

This chain uses TRBV7-9 with TRBJ1-2; D not resolved. V dropped 2 bases and J dropped 6 bases, with 10 bases sitting between them. Germline assignment: CDR1 SEHNR and CDR2 FQNEAQ (reference sequence). The CDR3 is 13 amino acids. CDR3 nucleotides: TGTGCCAGCAGCTTAAGCGGAGTTGATGGCTACACCTTC. Translation gives CASSLSGVDGYTF.

This sequence joins TRBV3-1 (or the pseudogene TRBV3-2) and TRBJ2-7; D is possibly TRBD2 (6 bases). The germline CDR1 and CDR2 sequences are LGHDT and YNNKEL (reference sequence). The CDR3 is 14 residues long. V gave up 3 bases and J gave up 3 bases, with 12 bases separating them. The CDR3 coding sequence is TGTGCCAGCAGCCAGGGACTGAGGAACTACGAGCAGTACTTC. This translates into CASSQGLRNYEQYF.